This is a list of T cell receptor beta chains from one sample in a study of blood T cell repertoires in COVID-19. Some clones are missing from TCRdb's copy, which holds only in-frame ones; the method was immunoSEQ multiplex PCR. The sample consists of fewer than 130,000 clones, approximately 85% of them appearing once. Sequenced sample: peripheral blood. The receptors stem from a human donor in a cohort sampled during active COVID-19. CDR3s include the opening cysteine and the closing phenylalanine or tryptophan. The D gene is left open where the match is weak. Not all rows give a size; the values are once, few, many and, for expanded clones, a class.

-	17	-	TRBV5-1	TRBJ1-3	TGCGCCAGCAGCTTGAACTTTGACAGGAGCTCTGGAAACACCATATATTTT	CASSLNFDRSSGNTIYF
TRBD1	17	-	TRBV3-1/TRBV3-2	TRBJ1-2	TGTGCCAGCAGCCACCGTCCCGGGACAGGGGGCTCCTATGGCTACACCTTC	CASSHRPGTGGSYGYTF
-	15	-	TRBV5-1	TRBJ2-1	TGCGCCAGCAGCTTGGAGCCAAGCTCCTACAATGAGCAGTTCTTC	CASSLEPSSYNEQFF
TRBD1	20	-	TRBV5-1	TRBJ2-2	TGCGCCAGCAGCTCGGGACAGGGAGGACAGGGAAGGACGGCCACCGGGGAGCTGTTTTTT	CASSSGQGGQGRTATGELFF
TRBD1	14	many	TRBV2	TRBJ1-1	TGTGCCAGCAGTGATCCGGGACAGGGTGAGGGAGCTTTCTTT	CASSDPGQGEGAFF
-	15	-	TRBV4-2	TRBJ1-1	TGTGCCAGCAGCCAAGTTTCTGGGGCGAACACTGAAGCTTTCTTT	CASSQVSGANTEAFF
TRBD2	14	-	TRBV2	TRBJ2-3	TGTGCCAGCAGTGATCGTAGCGGGAGGGGTACGCAGTATTTT	CASSDRSGRGTQYF
-	16	once	TRBV3-1/TRBV3-2	TRBJ2-4	TGTGCCAGCAGCCCTCGTGCTAGCGAGGCCAAAAACATTCAGTACTTC	CASSPRASEAKNIQYF
TRBD1	14	-	TRBV28	TRBJ1-2	TGTGCCAGCAGGCTACCACAGGGGCTGGCTGGCTACACCTTC	CASRLPQGLAGYTF
-	15	-	TRBV11-2	TRBJ1-1	TGTGCCAGCAGCTCACTTCGAGGAATGGGCACTGAAGCTTTCTTT	CASSSLRGMGTEAFF
TRBD2	17	-	TRBV5-1	TRBJ2-3	TGCGCCAGCAGCTCGGGACTAGCGGGGGGCAGCACAGATACGCAGTATTTT	CASSSGLAGGSTDTQYF
-	14	-	TRBV3-1/TRBV3-2	TRBJ2-5	TGTGCCAGCAGCCAAGCTGGAGGCCAAGAGACCCAGTACTTC	CASSQAGGQETQYF
TRBD1	16	-	TRBV4-1	TRBJ2-2	TGCGCCAGCAGCCAATTAGACAGGGGGAACACCGGGGAGCTGTTTTTT	CASSQLDRGNTGELFF
TRBD1	15	-	TRBV4-2	TRBJ2-3	TGTGCCAGCAGCCGCGACAGGGGGCGTACAGATACGCAGTATTTT	CASSRDRGRTDTQYF
TRBD2	15	-	TRBV7-2	TRBJ2-3	TGTGCCAGCAGCTTAAATCCCGCGGGAGTAGATACGCAGTATTTT	CASSLNPAGVDTQYF
TRBD2	17	-	TRBV19	TRBJ2-2	TGTGCCAGTAGTAGACCCGGGACTAGCGGGGACACCGGGGAGCTGTTTTTT	CASSRPGTSGDTGELFF
-	12	-	TRBV27	TRBJ2-1	TGTGCCAGCGCGAGCTCCTACAATGAGCAGTTCTTC	CASASSYNEQFF
TRBD2	15	-	TRBV7-3	TRBJ2-7	TGTGCCAGCAGCTCCGGACTAGCGGGATCCTACGAGCAGTACTTC	CASSSGLAGSYEQYF
TRBD1	15	-	TRBV7-2	TRBJ2-1	TGTGCCAGCATCGCCCAGACAGGGGGCTACAATGAGCAGTTCTTC	CASIAQTGGYNEQFF
TRBD2	17	-	TRBV15	TRBJ2-2	TGTGCCACCAGCAGAGCTCAGGATAAGGCGGGGGCCGGGGAGCTGTTTTTT	CATSRAQDKAGAGELFF
-	13	-	TRBV6-5	TRBJ1-6	TGTGCCAGCAGAAGACAGACCGATTCACCCCTCCACTTT	CASRRQTDSPLHF
TRBD2	14	-	TRBV5-1	TRBJ2-2	TGCGCCAGCAGGACTAGCGGAAACACCGGGGAGCTGTTTTTT	CASRTSGNTGELFF
-	14	-	TRBV6-4	TRBJ1-5	TGTGCCAGCAGTGAACTCCCTAGCAATCAGCCCCAGCATTTT	CASSELPSNQPQHF
TRBD1	15	-	TRBV7-9	TRBJ2-7	TGTGCCAGCAGCGGCGGACAGGGGATCTGGTACGAGCAGTACTTC	CASSGGQGIWYEQYF
-	13	-	TRBV30	TRBJ2-3	TGTGCCTGGAGTGTACGATTTAGAGATACGCAGTATTTT	CAWSVRFRDTQYF
TRBD1	20	-	TRBV7-6	TRBJ1-6	TGTGCCAGCAGCGCCAGAGAAAGTAAACAGGGGGCTTCCTATAATTCACCCCTCCACTTT	CASSARESKQGASYNSPLHF
TRBD1	14	-	TRBV15	TRBJ2-3	TGTGCCACGAAGGACAGGGGATCCACAGATACGCAGTATTTT	CATKDRGSTDTQYF
-	15	-	TRBV11-2	TRBJ2-7	TGTGCCAGCAGCCGAACCGGGACAACGACCTACGAGCAGTACTTC	CASSRTGTTTYEQYF
-	15	-	TRBV4-3	TRBJ2-2	TGCGCCAGCAGCTACGGACACTCGGACACCGGGGAGCTGTTTTTT	CASSYGHSDTGELFF
-	14	-	TRBV5-4	TRBJ1-2	TGTGCCAGCAGCCCCGAAGGACAGTACCATGGCTACACCTTC	CASSPEGQYHGYTF
TRBD1	12	-	TRBV10-3	TRBJ2-4	TGTGCCATCAGTGAGTCGGGACAGGGGCAGTACTTC	CAISESGQGQYF
TRBD1	15	-	TRBV5-6	TRBJ1-4	TGTGCCAGCAGCTTGACTGGACAGGGGTTGGAAAAACTGTTTTTT	CASSLTGQGLEKLFF
TRBD1	17	-	TRBV5-1	TRBJ1-1	TGCGCCAGCAGCTCTCTTTTGGGACAGGACGACCCCACTGAAGCTTTCTTT	CASSSLLGQDDPTEAFF
-	13	few	TRBV7-3	TRBJ2-3	TGTGCCAGCAGCTTGCTAGGGGCTGATACGCAGTATTTT	CASSLLGADTQYF
TRBD1	15	-	TRBV6-2/TRBV6-3	TRBJ1-5	TGTGCCAGCATCCCGGGGACAGGGGGTCGACAGCCCCAGCATTTT	CASIPGTGGRQPQHF
TRBD1	12	-	TRBV6-5	TRBJ2-1	TGTGCCAGCAGTACAGGGGGCAATGAGCAGTTCTTC	CASSTGGNEQFF
-	12	many	TRBV6-5	TRBJ2-1	TGTGCCAGCAGGACCGGGGTAACTGAGCAGTTCTTC	CASRTGVTEQFF
-	15	-	TRBV29-1	TRBJ1-1	TGCAGCGTGATAGACATGTCGATCTTGAACACTGAAGCTTTCTTT	CSVIDMSILNTEAFF
-	12	few	TRBV28	TRBJ1-1	TGTGCCGGATCCCGGGACACCACTGAAGCTTTCTTT	CAGSRDTTEAFF
TRBD2	13	few	TRBV7-3	TRBJ2-1	TGTGCCAGCAGGGGGGAGGGTAGCAATGAGCAGTTCTTC	CASRGEGSNEQFF
TRBD1	18	-	TRBV28	TRBJ1-5	TGTGCCAGCAGTCAAACCCGGGGGATTACAGGGGCCTTTCCGCCCCAGCATTTT	CASSQTRGITGAFPPQHF
TRBD1	15	-	TRBV9	TRBJ2-1	TGTGCCAGCAGCGTCGGGACAGGGGCCTACAATGAGCAGTTCTTC	CASSVGTGAYNEQFF
-	14	-	TRBV7-9	TRBJ1-2	TGTGCCAGCAGCTTAGCCGAGGGAGCCTATGGCTACACCTTC	CASSLAEGAYGYTF
TRBD1	12	-	TRBV2	TRBJ1-1	TGTGCCAGCAGGACAGGGGTCGCTGAAGCTTTCTTT	CASRTGVAEAFF
-	14	-	TRBV4-2	TRBJ2-7	TGTGCCAGCAGCCAAATTGGGGGAGGCTACGAGCAGTACTTC	CASSQIGGGYEQYF
-	13	-	TRBV5-4	TRBJ2-7	TGTGCCAGCAGCTTGGCGGTAGCCTACGAGCAGTACTTC	CASSLAVAYEQYF